Included here is one T cell receptor beta chain sequence, with context. Sequencing was performed with immunoSEQ multiplex PCR; in TCRdb, only in-frame clones are kept and a portion is missing. This sample has some 80,000 clones, with about 91% found just once. The data were obtained in a study of T cell responses to AZD1222 COVID-19 vaccine. Germline CDR1 and CDR2: SGHRS and YFSETQ. Trimming took 2 bases from V and 10 from J, leaving 18 bases between them. The CDR3 has 14 residues. The gene calls are TRBV5-1 and TRBJ1-2; D might be TRBD1 (6 bases). The sample in question was peripheral blood, obtained 28 days after the second dose of the MenACWY control vaccine. The sequence was obtained from an adult who received the MenACWY meningococcal vaccine as a control. The CDR3 here is CASSLTGPLADYTF. The CDR3 DNA reads TGCGCCAGCAGCTTAACAGGGCCTCTCGCTGACTACACCTTC.